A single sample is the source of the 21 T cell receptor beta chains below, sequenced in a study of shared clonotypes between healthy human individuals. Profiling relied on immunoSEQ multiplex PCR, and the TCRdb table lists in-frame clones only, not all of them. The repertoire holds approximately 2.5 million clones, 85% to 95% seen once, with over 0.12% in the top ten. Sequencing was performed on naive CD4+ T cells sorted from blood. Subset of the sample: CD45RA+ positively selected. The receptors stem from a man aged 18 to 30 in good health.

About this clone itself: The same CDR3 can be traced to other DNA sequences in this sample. This chain's CDR3 is CASSFSSYEQYF. The CDR3 nucleotides read TGTGCCAGCAGTTTTTCCTCCTACGAGCAGTACTTC. The chain recombines TRBV28 with TRBJ2-7, with no clear D. This CDR3 has 12 residues. The germline gives CDR1 MDHEN, CDR2 SYDVKM. Trimming removed 3 bases from V and 0 bases from J, with 3 bases in between.

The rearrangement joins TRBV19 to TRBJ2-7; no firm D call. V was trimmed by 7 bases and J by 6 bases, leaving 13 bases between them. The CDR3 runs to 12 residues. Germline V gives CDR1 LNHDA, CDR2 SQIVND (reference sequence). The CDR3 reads CASTEGSGEQYF. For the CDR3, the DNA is TGTGCCAGTACCGAAGGGTCGGGCGAGCAGTACTTC. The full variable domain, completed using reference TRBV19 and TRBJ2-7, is DGGITQSPKYLFRKEGQNVTLSCEQNLNHDAMYWYRQDPGQGLRLIYYSQIVNDFQKGDIAEGYSVSREKKESFPLTVTSAQKNPTAFYLCASTEGSGEQYFGPGTRLTVT.

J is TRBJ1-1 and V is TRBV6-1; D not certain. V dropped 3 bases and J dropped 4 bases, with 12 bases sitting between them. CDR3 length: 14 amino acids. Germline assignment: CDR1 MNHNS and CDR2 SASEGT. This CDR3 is CASSEEAARTEAFF. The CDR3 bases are TGTGCCAGCAGTGAGGAGGCCGCCCGCACTGAAGCTTTCTTT.

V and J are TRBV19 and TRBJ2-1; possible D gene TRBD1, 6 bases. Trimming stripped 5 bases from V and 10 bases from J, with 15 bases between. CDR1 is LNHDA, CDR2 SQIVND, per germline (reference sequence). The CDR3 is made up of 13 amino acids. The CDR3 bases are TGTGCCAGTAGTCCTTCGACAGGTCTAGAGCAGTTCTTC. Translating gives CASSPSTGLEQFF.

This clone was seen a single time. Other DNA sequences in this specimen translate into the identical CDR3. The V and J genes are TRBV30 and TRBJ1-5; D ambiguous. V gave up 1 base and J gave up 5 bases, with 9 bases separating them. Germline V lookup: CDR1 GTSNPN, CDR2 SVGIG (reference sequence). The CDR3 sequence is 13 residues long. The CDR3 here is CAWSAGLDQPQHF. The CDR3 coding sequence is TGTGCCTGGAGTGCCGGGCTGGATCAGCCCCAGCATTTT.

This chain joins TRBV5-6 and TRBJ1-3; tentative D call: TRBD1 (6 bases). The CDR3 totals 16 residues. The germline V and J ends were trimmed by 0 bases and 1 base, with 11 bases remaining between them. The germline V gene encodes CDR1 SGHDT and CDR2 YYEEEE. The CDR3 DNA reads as TGTGCCAGCAGCTTGGTGGAGAGGGGGTCTGGAAACACCATATATTTT. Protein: CASSLVERGSGNTIYF.

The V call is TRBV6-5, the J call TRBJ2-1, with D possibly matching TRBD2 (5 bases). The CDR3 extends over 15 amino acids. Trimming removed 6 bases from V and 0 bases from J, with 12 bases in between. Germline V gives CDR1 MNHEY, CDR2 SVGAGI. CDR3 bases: TGTGCCAGCAGAAGGACTCGGGGCTCCTACAATGAGCAGTTCTTC. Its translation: CASRRTRGSYNEQFF.

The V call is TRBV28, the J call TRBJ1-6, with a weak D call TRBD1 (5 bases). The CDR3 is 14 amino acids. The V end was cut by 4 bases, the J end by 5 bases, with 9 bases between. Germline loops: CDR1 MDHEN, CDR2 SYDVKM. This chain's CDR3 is CASSSRGDNSPLHF. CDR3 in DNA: TGTGCCAGCAGTTCGCGGGGGGATAATTCACCCCTCCACTTT.

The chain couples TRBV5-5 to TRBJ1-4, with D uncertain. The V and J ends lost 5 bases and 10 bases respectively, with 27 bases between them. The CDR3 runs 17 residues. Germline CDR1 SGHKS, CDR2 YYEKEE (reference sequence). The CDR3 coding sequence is TGTGCCAGCAGTCAAGGACGTGACGTGGGTGTCTGGGGAAAACTGTTTTTT. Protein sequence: CASSQGRDVGVWGKLFF.

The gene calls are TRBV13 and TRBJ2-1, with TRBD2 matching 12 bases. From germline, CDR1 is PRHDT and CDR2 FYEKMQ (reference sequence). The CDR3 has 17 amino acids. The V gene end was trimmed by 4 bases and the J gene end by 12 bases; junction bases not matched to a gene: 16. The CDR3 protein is CASSSTSGGPSLQRQFF. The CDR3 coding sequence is TGTGCCAGCAGCTCGACTAGCGGGGGACCCTCCCTACAAAGGCAGTTCTTC.

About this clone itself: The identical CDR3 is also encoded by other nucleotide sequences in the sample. This CDR3 is CASSEYGYEQYF. Written as DNA, the CDR3 is TGTGCCAGCAGTGAATACGGTTACGAGCAGTACTTC. This chain connects TRBV25-1 to TRBJ2-7; no clear D gene. Germline values: CDR1 MGHDK, CDR2 SYGVNS. V was trimmed by 0 bases and J by 4 bases, leaving 4 bases between them. The CDR3 is 12 residues long.

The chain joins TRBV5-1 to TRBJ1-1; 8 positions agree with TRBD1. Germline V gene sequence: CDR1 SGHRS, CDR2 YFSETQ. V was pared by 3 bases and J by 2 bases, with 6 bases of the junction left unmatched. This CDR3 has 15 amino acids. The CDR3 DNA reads TGCGCCAGCAGCTCGGGACAGGTCCCTAACACTGAAGCTTTCTTT. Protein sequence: CASSSGQVPNTEAFF. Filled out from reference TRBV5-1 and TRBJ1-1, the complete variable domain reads KAGVTQTPRYLIKTRGQQVTLSCSPISGHRSVSWYQQTPGQGLQFLFEYFSETQRNKGNFPGRFSGRQFSNSRSEMNVSTLELGDSALYLCASSSGQVPNTEAFFGQGTRLTVV.

The CDR3 reads CAVGQPQHF. The CDR3, as DNA: TGTGCAGTTGGACAGCCCCAGCATTTT. The V call is TRBV6-4, the J call TRBJ1-5, with D uncertain. The CDR3 is 9 residues long. The germline CDR1 and CDR2 sequences are MRHNA and SNTAGT.

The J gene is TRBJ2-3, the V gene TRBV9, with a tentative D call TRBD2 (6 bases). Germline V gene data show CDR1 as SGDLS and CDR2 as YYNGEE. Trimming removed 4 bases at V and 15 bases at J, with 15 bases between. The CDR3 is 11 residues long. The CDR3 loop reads CASSNRDSVYF. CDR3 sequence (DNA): TGTGCCAGCAGCAACCGGGACTCCGTTTATTTT.

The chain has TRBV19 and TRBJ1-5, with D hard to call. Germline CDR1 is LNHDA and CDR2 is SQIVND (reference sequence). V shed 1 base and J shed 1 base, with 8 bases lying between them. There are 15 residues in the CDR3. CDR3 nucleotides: TGTGCCAGTAGTATAGGAGAGAGAAGCAATCAGCCCCAGCATTTT. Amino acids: CASSIGERSNQPQHF.

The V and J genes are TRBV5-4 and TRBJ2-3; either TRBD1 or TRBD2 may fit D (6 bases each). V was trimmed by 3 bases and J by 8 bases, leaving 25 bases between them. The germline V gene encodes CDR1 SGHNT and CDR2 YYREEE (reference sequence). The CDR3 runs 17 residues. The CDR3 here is CASSSYFGGPREGTQYF. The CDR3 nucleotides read TGTGCCAGCAGCTCTTATTTCGGGGGCCCTCGGGAAGGTACGCAGTATTTT. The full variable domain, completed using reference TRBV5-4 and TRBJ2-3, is ETGVTQSPTHLIKTRGQQVTLRCSSQSGHNTVSWYQQALGQGPQFIFQYYREEENGRGNFPPRFSGLQFPNYSSELNVNALELDDSALYLCASSSYFGGPREGTQYFGPGTRLTVL.

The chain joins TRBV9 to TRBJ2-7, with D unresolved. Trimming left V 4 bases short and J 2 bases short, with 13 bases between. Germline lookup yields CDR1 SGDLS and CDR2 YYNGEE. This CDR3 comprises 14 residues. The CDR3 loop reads CASSPEVATYEQYF. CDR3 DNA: TGTGCCAGCAGCCCCGAGGTAGCCACCTACGAGCAGTACTTC.

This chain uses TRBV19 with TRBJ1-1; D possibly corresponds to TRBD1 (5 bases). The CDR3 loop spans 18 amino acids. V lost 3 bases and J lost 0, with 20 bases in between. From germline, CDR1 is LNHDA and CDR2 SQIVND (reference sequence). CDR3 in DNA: TGTGCCAGTAGTATTGGTCGGAGGGGTGGGTCCGTGAACACTGAAGCTTTCTTT. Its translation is CASSIGRRGGSVNTEAFF.

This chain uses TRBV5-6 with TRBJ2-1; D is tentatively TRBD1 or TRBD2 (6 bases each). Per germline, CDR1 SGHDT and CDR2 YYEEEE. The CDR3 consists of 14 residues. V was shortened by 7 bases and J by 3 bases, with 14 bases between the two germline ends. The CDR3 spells CASAGGRDYNEQFF. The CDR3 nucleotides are TGTGCCAGCGCTGGGGGGCGGGACTACAATGAGCAGTTCTTC.

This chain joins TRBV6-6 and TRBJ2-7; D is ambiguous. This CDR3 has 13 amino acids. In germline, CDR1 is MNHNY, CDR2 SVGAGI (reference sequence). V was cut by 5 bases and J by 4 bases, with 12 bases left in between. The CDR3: CASSQDLIYEQYF. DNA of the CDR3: TGTGCCAGCAGTCAGGACCTTATTTACGAGCAGTACTTC.

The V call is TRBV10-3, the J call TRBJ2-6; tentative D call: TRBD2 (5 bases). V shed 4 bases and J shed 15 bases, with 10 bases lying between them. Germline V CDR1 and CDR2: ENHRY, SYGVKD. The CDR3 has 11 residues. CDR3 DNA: TGTGCCATCAGTGGGGGAGAGGACCTGACTTTC. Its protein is CAISGGEDLTF.